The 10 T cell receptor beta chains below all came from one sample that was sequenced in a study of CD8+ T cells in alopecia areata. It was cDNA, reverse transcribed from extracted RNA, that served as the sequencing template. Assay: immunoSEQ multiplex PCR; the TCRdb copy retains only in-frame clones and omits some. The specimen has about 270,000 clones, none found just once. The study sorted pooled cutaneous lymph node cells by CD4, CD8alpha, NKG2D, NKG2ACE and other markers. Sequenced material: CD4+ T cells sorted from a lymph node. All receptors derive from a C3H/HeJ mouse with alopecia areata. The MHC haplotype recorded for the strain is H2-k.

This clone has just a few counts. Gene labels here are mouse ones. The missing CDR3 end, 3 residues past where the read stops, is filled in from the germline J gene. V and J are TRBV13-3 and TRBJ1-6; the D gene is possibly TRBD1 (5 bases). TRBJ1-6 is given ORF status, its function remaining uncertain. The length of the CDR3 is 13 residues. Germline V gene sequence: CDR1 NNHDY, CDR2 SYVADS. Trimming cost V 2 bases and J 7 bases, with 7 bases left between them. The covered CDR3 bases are TGTGCCAGCAGTGAGGACAAGAATTCGCCC. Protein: CASSEDKNSP. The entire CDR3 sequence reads CASSEDKNSPLYF.

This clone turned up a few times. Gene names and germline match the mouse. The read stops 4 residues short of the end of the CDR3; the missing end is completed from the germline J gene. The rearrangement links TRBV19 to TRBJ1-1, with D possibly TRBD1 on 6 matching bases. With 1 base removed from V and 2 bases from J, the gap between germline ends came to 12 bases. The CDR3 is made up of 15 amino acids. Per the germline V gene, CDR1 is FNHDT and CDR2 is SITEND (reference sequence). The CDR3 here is CASSIPHRVNTEVFF. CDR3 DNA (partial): TGTGCCAGCAGTATACCCCACAGGGTTAACACA.

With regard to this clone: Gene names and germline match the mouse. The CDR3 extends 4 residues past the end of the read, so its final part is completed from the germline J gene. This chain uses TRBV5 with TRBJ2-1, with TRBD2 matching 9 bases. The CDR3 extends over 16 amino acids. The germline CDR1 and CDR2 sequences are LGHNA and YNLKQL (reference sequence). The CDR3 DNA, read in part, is TGTGCCAGCAGCCAAGATAGGCTGGGGGGGAGGGCT. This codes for CASSQDRLGGRA. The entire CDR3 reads CASSQDRLGGRAEQFF.

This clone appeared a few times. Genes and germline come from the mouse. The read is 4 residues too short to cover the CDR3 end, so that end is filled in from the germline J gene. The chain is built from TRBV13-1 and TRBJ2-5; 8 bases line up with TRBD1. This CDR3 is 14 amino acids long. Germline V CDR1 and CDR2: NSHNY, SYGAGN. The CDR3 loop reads CASSDPGGGDTQYF. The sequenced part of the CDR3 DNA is TGTGCCAGCAGTGATCCAGGGGGCGGGGAC.

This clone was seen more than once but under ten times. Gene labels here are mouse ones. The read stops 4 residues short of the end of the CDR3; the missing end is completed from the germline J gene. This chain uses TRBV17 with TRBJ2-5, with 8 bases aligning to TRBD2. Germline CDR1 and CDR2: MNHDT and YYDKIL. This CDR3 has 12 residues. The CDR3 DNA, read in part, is TGTGCTAGCTCGGACTGGGAAGAC. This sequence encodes CASSDWED. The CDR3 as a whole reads CASSDWEDTQYF.

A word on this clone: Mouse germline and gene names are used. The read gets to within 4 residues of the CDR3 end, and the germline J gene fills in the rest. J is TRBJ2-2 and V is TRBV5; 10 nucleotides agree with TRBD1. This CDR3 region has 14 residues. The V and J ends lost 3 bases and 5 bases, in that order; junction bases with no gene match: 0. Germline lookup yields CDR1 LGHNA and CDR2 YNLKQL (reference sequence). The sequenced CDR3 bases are TGTGCCAGCAGCCAGGGACAGGGGACCGGG. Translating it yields CASSQGQGTG. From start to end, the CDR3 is CASSQGQGTGQLYF.

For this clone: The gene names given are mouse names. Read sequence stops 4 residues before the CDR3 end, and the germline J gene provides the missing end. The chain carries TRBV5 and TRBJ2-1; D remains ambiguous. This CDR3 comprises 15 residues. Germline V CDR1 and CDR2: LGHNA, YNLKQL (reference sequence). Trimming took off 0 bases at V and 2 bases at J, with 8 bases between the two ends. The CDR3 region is CASSQDKPDYAEQFF. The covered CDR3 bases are TGTGCCAGCAGCCAAGATAAGCCAGACTATGCT.

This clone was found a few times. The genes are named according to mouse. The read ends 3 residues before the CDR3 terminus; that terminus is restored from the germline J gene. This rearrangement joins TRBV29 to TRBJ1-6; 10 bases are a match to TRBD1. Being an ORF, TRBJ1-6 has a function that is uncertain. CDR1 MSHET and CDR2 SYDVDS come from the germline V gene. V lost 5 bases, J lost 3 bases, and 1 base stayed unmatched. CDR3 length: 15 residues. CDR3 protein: CASSRTGGYNSPLYF. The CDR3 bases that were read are TGTGCTAGCAGTCGGACAGGGGGCTATAATTCGCCC.

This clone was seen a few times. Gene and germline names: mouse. The DNA read from the CDR3 is TGTGCCAGCAGTGACAGGGAAGGGGACACCGGG. It specifies CASSDREGDTG. The full-length CDR3 reads as CASSDREGDTGQLYF. The rearrangement links TRBV13-3 to TRBJ2-2, with D tentatively TRBD1 (5 bases). The read stops 4 residues short of the end of the CDR3; the missing end is completed from the germline J gene. Germline V lookup: CDR1 NNHDY, CDR2 SYVADS. V dropped 2 bases and J dropped 3 bases, with 11 bases sitting between them. The CDR3 consists of 15 residues.

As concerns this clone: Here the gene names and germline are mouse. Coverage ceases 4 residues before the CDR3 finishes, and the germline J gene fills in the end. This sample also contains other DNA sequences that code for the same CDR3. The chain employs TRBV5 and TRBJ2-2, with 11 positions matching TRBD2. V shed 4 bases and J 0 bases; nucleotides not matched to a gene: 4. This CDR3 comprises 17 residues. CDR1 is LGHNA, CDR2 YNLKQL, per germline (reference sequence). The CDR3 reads CASSPDWGGANTGQLYF. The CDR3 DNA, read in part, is TGTGCCAGCAGCCCCGACTGGGGGGGGGCAAACACCGGG.